The rows below give T cell receptor beta chains drawn from one sample of a study of identical twins. TCRdb independently ran MiXCR on the 5' RACE reads; one entry per CDR3 protein. The repertoire holds 650,000 to 750,000 distinct CDR3 sequences, with 21% as singletons. The data were also submitted as part of a second study, on T cells expressing NK-cell markers.

Sequenced sample: PBMCs. Receptor source: a young woman in good health. CDR3s include the opening cysteine and the closing phenylalanine or tryptophan. D genes are given only for firm matches. A clone size is listed for some rows: how often the clone was seen (once, few, many), or a class if it is expanded.

J gene: TRBJ1-1; V gene: TRBV5-1; clone size: many; D gene: .; CDR3 protein: CASSFRKNTEAFF; CDR3 DNA: TGCGCCAGCAGCTTCCGGAAGAACACTGAAGCTTTCTTT
J gene: TRBJ2-3; V gene: TRBV6-5; clone size: many; D gene: .; CDR3 protein: CASSYEGDTQYF; CDR3 DNA: TGTGCCAGCAGTTACGAGGGAGATACGCAGTATTTT
J gene: TRBJ1-3; V gene: TRBV5-1; clone size: few; D gene: .; CDR3 protein: CASSLQALYSGNTIYF; CDR3 DNA: TGCGCCAGCAGCTTACAGGCTTTGTACTCTGGAAACACCATATATTTT
J gene: TRBJ2-3; V gene: TRBV27; clone size: .; D gene: TRBD1; CDR3 protein: CASSLWAAGGGPTDTQYF; CDR3 DNA: TGTGCCAGCAGTTTATGGGCTGCAGGGGGTGGCCCCACAGATACGCAGTATTTT
J gene: TRBJ2-1; V gene: TRBV7-2; clone size: few; D gene: TRBD2; CDR3 protein: CASSGLAGGPSYNEQFF; CDR3 DNA: TGTGCCAGCAGCGGACTAGCGGGAGGACCCTCCTACAATGAGCAGTTCTTC
J gene: TRBJ2-2; V gene: TRBV7-8; clone size: .; D gene: TRBD2; CDR3 protein: CASRPPGGHTGELFF; CDR3 DNA: TGTGCCAGCAGACCACCGGGGGGGCATACCGGGGAGCTGTTTTTT
J gene: TRBJ2-3; V gene: TRBV29-1; clone size: .; D gene: .; CDR3 protein: CSVVEVVSTDTQYF; CDR3 DNA: TGCAGCGTTGTAGAGGTAGTCAGCACAGATACGCAGTATTTT
J gene: TRBJ2-7; V gene: TRBV5-1; clone size: few; D gene: .; CDR3 protein: CASSPDGPRTPYEQYF; CDR3 DNA: TGCGCCAGCAGCCCGGACGGACCGAGGACCCCCTACGAGCAGTACTTC
J gene: TRBJ2-1; V gene: TRBV20-1; clone size: few; D gene: TRBD2; CDR3 protein: CSARVAGGESYNEQFF; CDR3 DNA: TGCAGTGCTAGGGTAGCGGGGGGGGAATCCTACAATGAGCAGTTCTTC
J gene: TRBJ2-3; V gene: TRBV5-5; clone size: .; D gene: TRBD2; CDR3 protein: CASSSRRLAGNTDTQYF; CDR3 DNA: TGTGCCAGCAGCTCCCGGCGACTAGCGGGGAACACAGATACGCAGTATTTT
J gene: TRBJ2-1; V gene: TRBV20-1; clone size: few; D gene: .; CDR3 protein: CSARNQFF; CDR3 DNA: TGCAGCGCCAGGAACCAGTTCTTC
J gene: TRBJ1-1; V gene: TRBV12-3/TRBV12-4; clone size: few; D gene: .; CDR3 protein: CASSLKGRGTEAFF; CDR3 DNA: TGTGCCAGCAGTTTAAAGGGGAGGGGCACTGAAGCTTTCTTT
J gene: TRBJ2-1; V gene: TRBV20-1; clone size: many; D gene: .; CDR3 protein: CSARAAYNEQFF; CDR3 DNA: TGCAGTGCTAGAGCAGCGTACAATGAGCAGTTCTTC
J gene: TRBJ2-1; V gene: TRBV20-1; clone size: few; D gene: .; CDR3 protein: CSAPEAAGLYNEQFF; CDR3 DNA: TGCAGTGCGCCGGAGGCGGCGGGCCTATACAATGAGCAGTTCTTC
J gene: TRBJ2-3; V gene: TRBV12-3/TRBV12-4; clone size: few; D gene: .; CDR3 protein: CASSRGNLATDTQYF; CDR3 DNA: TGTGCCAGCAGTCGAGGGAACCTCGCCACAGATACGCAGTATTTT
J gene: TRBJ2-7; V gene: TRBV3-1; clone size: few; D gene: .; CDR3 protein: CASSQGVSYEQYF; CDR3 DNA: TGTGCCAGCAGCCAAGGTGTTTCCTACGAGCAGTACTTC
J gene: TRBJ2-2; V gene: TRBV7-2; clone size: .; D gene: .; CDR3 protein: CASSLVTSAGELFF; CDR3 DNA: TGTGCCAGCAGCTTAGTGACCAGTGCCGGGGAGCTGTTTTTT
J gene: TRBJ2-3; V gene: TRBV7-3; clone size: few; D gene: TRBD1; CDR3 protein: CASSLTGLPTSTDTQYF; CDR3 DNA: TGTGCCAGCAGCTTGACAGGGCTTCCTACTAGCACAGATACGCAGTATTTT
J gene: TRBJ2-3; V gene: TRBV10-3; clone size: .; D gene: .; CDR3 protein: CAISATESAGQPGDTQYF; CDR3 DNA: TGTGCCATCAGTGCCACCGAATCAGCGGGACAACCCGGGGATACGCAGTATTTT
J gene: TRBJ2-1; V gene: TRBV10-1; clone size: once; D gene: TRBD2; CDR3 protein: CASSALAGPSLNEQFF; CDR3 DNA: TGCGCCAGCAGTGCCCTAGCGGGCCCTTCACTGAATGAGCAGTTCTTC
J gene: TRBJ1-2; V gene: TRBV12-3/TRBV12-4; clone size: few; D gene: .; CDR3 protein: CASSLSQYGYTF; CDR3 DNA: TGTGCCAGCAGTTTAAGTCAGTATGGCTACACCTTC
J gene: TRBJ2-1; V gene: TRBV7-2; clone size: .; D gene: .; CDR3 protein: CASSQYRDHEQFF; CDR3 DNA: TGTGCCAGCAGCCAATACAGGGATCATGAGCAGTTCTTC
J gene: TRBJ2-5; V gene: TRBV29-1; clone size: .; D gene: TRBD1; CDR3 protein: CSVARGRGETQYF; CDR3 DNA: TGCAGCGTTGCGAGGGGGCGCGGGGAGACCCAGTACTTC
J gene: TRBJ2-2; V gene: TRBV6-5; clone size: .; D gene: TRBD2; CDR3 protein: CASSLLAINTGELFF; CDR3 DNA: TGTGCCAGCAGTCTACTAGCGATTAACACCGGGGAGCTGTTTTTT
J gene: TRBJ2-7; V gene: TRBV15; clone size: few; D gene: .; CDR3 protein: CATSRAHYEQYF; CDR3 DNA: TGTGCCACCAGCAGAGCGCATTACGAGCAGTACTTC
J gene: TRBJ2-3; V gene: TRBV12-3/TRBV12-4; clone size: .; D gene: .; CDR3 protein: CASSYSVGVDTQYF; CDR3 DNA: TGTGCCAGCAGTTACTCGGTGGGAGTAGATACGCAGTATTTT
J gene: TRBJ2-1; V gene: TRBV11-2; clone size: many; D gene: .; CDR3 protein: CASSAGTGTHNEQFF; CDR3 DNA: TGTGCCAGCAGCGCCGGGACTGGGACTCACAATGAGCAGTTCTTC
J gene: TRBJ2-7; V gene: TRBV12-3/TRBV12-4; clone size: .; D gene: .; CDR3 protein: CASYGAADSYEQYF; CDR3 DNA: TGTGCCAGCTATGGAGCAGCGGACTCCTACGAGCAGTACTTC
J gene: TRBJ1-4; V gene: TRBV5-1; clone size: few; D gene: TRBD1; CDR3 protein: CASSEVQGTNEKLFF; CDR3 DNA: TGCGCCAGCAGCGAAGTACAGGGGACGAATGAAAAACTGTTTTTT
J gene: TRBJ1-1; V gene: TRBV5-1; clone size: .; D gene: .; CDR3 protein: CASSVSLMNTEAFF; CDR3 DNA: TGCGCCAGCAGCGTCAGCCTCATGAACACTGAAGCTTTCTTT
J gene: TRBJ2-1; V gene: TRBV15; clone size: .; D gene: .; CDR3 protein: CATSRGFNEQFF; CDR3 DNA: TGTGCCACCAGCAGAGGATTCAATGAGCAGTTCTTC
J gene: TRBJ1-6; V gene: TRBV12-5; clone size: .; D gene: .; CDR3 protein: CASGPQGTAPLHF; CDR3 DNA: TGTGCTAGTGGCCCACAGGGAACCGCACCCCTCCACTTT
J gene: TRBJ2-3; V gene: TRBV27; clone size: .; D gene: TRBD2; CDR3 protein: CASSSVGGPVDTQYF; CDR3 DNA: TGTGCCAGCAGTTCTGTGGGAGGGCCTGTAGATACGCAGTATTTT
J gene: TRBJ2-2; V gene: TRBV6-1; clone size: .; D gene: .; CDR3 protein: CASREVPATVWTGELFF; CDR3 DNA: TGTGCCAGCAGAGAGGTCCCAGCAACGGTTTGGACCGGGGAGCTGTTTTTT
J gene: TRBJ2-6; V gene: TRBV7-9; clone size: .; D gene: .; CDR3 protein: CASSTTDSGANVLTF; CDR3 DNA: TGTGCCAGCAGCACCACCGACTCTGGTGCCAACGTCCTGACTTTC
J gene: TRBJ2-7; V gene: TRBV5-1; clone size: many; D gene: .; CDR3 protein: CASSSDRGYEQYF; CDR3 DNA: TGTGCCAGCAGCTCCGACCGGGGTTACGAGCAGTACTTC
J gene: TRBJ1-1; V gene: TRBV12-3/TRBV12-4; clone size: few; D gene: .; CDR3 protein: CASSLSTRGAFF; CDR3 DNA: TGTGCCAGCAGCTTATCTACGAGAGGGGCTTTCTTT
J gene: TRBJ1-2; V gene: TRBV7-8; clone size: few; D gene: .; CDR3 protein: CASSLGSTPNYGYTF; CDR3 DNA: TGTGCCAGCAGCTTAGGCTCCACCCCTAACTATGGCTACACCTTC
J gene: TRBJ1-2; V gene: TRBV9; clone size: few; D gene: .; CDR3 protein: CASSDRVNYGYTF; CDR3 DNA: TGTGCCAGCAGCGACAGGGTCAACTATGGCTACACCTTC
J gene: TRBJ1-1; V gene: TRBV5-1; clone size: many; D gene: .; CDR3 protein: CASSLEVVNTEAFF; CDR3 DNA: TGCGCCAGCAGCTTGGAAGTCGTGAACACTGAAGCTTTCTTT
J gene: TRBJ2-5; V gene: TRBV7-6; clone size: few; D gene: TRBD2; CDR3 protein: CASSLTSGKETQYF; CDR3 DNA: TGTGCCAGCAGCTTAACAAGCGGGAAAGAGACCCAGTACTTC
J gene: TRBJ1-2; V gene: TRBV12-3/TRBV12-4; clone size: .; D gene: TRBD1; CDR3 protein: CASRTGYDGYTF; CDR3 DNA: TGTGCCAGCAGGACAGGGTACGATGGCTACACCTTC
J gene: TRBJ2-1; V gene: TRBV12-3/TRBV12-4; clone size: few; D gene: TRBD1; CDR3 protein: CASWRGQGANEQFF; CDR3 DNA: TGTGCCAGCTGGCGGGGACAGGGGGCGAATGAGCAGTTCTTC
J gene: TRBJ1-2; V gene: TRBV9; clone size: .; D gene: .; CDR3 protein: CASSVQGQGYTF; CDR3 DNA: TGTGCCAGCAGCGTGCAGGGCCAGGGCTACACCTTC
J gene: TRBJ2-6; V gene: TRBV12-3/TRBV12-4; clone size: few; D gene: .; CDR3 protein: CASARGAGANVLTF; CDR3 DNA: TGTGCCAGCGCCCGGGGCGCTGGGGCCAACGTCCTGACTTTC
J gene: TRBJ2-3; V gene: TRBV28; clone size: .; D gene: .; CDR3 protein: CASSRLRDSSTDTQYF; CDR3 DNA: TGTGCCAGCAGTAGACTAAGGGACTCTAGCACAGATACGCAGTATTTT
J gene: TRBJ1-1; V gene: TRBV12-3/TRBV12-4; clone size: .; D gene: .; CDR3 protein: CASSLAPGTNTEAFF; CDR3 DNA: TGTGCCAGCAGTTTAGCGCCAGGGACGAACACTGAAGCTTTCTTT
J gene: TRBJ2-1; V gene: TRBV7-2; clone size: many; D gene: TRBD1; CDR3 protein: CASSFLPGQGKNEQFF; CDR3 DNA: TGTGCCAGCAGCTTTCTCCCGGGACAGGGTAAGAATGAGCAGTTCTTC
J gene: TRBJ2-5; V gene: TRBV9; clone size: few; D gene: .; CDR3 protein: CASSTGGRQETQYF; CDR3 DNA: TGTGCCAGCAGTACTGGAGGGCGGCAAGAGACCCAGTACTTC
J gene: TRBJ1-1; V gene: TRBV20-1; clone size: many; D gene: .; CDR3 protein: CSARESGVPEAFF; CDR3 DNA: TGCAGTGCTAGAGAATCAGGGGTCCCTGAAGCTTTCTTT
J gene: TRBJ2-1; V gene: TRBV27; clone size: few; D gene: .; CDR3 protein: CASSPRAKEQFF; CDR3 DNA: TGTGCCAGCAGTCCCCGGGCGAAAGAGCAGTTCTTC
J gene: TRBJ2-6; V gene: TRBV5-6; clone size: .; D gene: .; CDR3 protein: CASSLVASRGRSGANVLTF; CDR3 DNA: TGTGCCAGCAGCTTGGTTGCTTCCAGGGGCCGTTCTGGGGCCAACGTCCTGACTTTC
J gene: TRBJ2-7; V gene: TRBV7-9; clone size: .; D gene: .; CDR3 protein: CASSGTLAYEQYF; CDR3 DNA: TGTGCCAGCAGCGGGACACTAGCCTACGAGCAGTACTTC
J gene: TRBJ2-7; V gene: TRBV20-1; clone size: .; D gene: .; CDR3 protein: CSARFPGAYEQYF; CDR3 DNA: TGCAGTGCTAGATTCCCAGGCGCCTACGAGCAGTACTTC
J gene: TRBJ2-2; V gene: TRBV5-1; clone size: few; D gene: TRBD2; CDR3 protein: CASSLGLAGLSVGELFF; CDR3 DNA: TGCGCCAGCAGCTTGGGACTAGCGGGGCTCTCGGTCGGGGAGCTGTTTTTT